This TCR beta chain was recorded in a study of cytomegalovirus exposure and HLA in healthy donors. This clone has a handful of counts. What it binds is not known. Study-level points and caveats: The authors confirmed in vitro that a few CMV-associated chains were specific for CMV antigens. Indistinguishable V segments, including TRBV6-2 and TRBV6-3, were excluded.

The PCR was carried out with 60 Vbeta primers and 13 Jbeta primers. TCRdb's copy holds only in-frame clones and misses some; the assay was immunoSEQ multiplex PCR. The sample holds hundreds of thousands of clones, roughly two thirds seen once. Participants comprised healthy donors of bone marrow. Unmatched junction bases numbered 4, after V lost 1 base and J lost 3 bases. This CDR3 comprises 15 residues. Per germline, CDR1 SEHNR and CDR2 FQNEAQ (reference sequence). This clonotype was obtained from a female donor in good health and CMV-seronegative. The rearrangement links TRBV7-9 to TRBJ1-2; 8 nucleotides agree with TRBD1. Sequencing was done on a sample of PBMCs. CDR3 protein: CASSLEAGGYYGYTF. As DNA, the CDR3 is TGTGCCAGCAGCTTAGAGGCAGGGGGCTACTATGGCTACACCTTC.